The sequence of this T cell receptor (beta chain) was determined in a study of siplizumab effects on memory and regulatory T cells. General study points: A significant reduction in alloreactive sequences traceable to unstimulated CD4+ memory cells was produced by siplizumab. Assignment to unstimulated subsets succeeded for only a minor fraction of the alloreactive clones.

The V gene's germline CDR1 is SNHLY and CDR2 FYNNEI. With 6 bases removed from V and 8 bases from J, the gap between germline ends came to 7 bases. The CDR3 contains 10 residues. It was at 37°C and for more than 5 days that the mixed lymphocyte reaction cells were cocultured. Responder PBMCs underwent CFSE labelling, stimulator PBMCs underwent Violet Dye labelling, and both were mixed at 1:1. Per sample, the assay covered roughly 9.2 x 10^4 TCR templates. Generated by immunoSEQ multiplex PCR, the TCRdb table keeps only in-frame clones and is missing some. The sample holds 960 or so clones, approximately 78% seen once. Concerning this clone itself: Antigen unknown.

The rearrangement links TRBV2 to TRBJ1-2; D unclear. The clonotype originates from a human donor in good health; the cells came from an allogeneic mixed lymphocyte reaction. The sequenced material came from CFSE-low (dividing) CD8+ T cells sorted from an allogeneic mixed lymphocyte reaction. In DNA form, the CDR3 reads TGTGCCAGCAGGCGTATGGGCTACACCTTC. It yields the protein CASRRMGYTF.